This T cell receptor (beta chain) stems from a study of early stage breast cancer tumors. The ends lost 1 base at V and 7 bases at J; junction bases unmatched: 4. Germline CDR1 is KGHSH and CDR2 is LQKENI. CDR3 size: 15 residues. Study conclusions and caveats: Blood repertoires resembled normal breast more than tumor.

On this clone itself: The target antigen is unknown.

Each sample had two DNA replicates, roughly 0.5 ug blood or about 1.5 ug tissue. Measured with immunoSEQ multiplex PCR; TCRdb has only the in-frame clones, and not every one. The data contain fewer than 70,000 clones, around 80% of them singletons. The material sequenced was blood. The chain recombines TRBV18 with TRBJ1-5; 10 bases fit TRBD1. The TCR comes from a person in their 40s with breast cancer. CDR3 nucleotides: TGTGCCAGCTCACCACGACAGGGGGCCGGGCAGCCCCAGCATTTT. The encoded protein is CASSPRQGAGQPQHF.